The 5 T cell receptor beta chains listed next were all sequenced from one sample in a study of PD-1 blockade in mismatch repair-deficient tumors. Only in-frame clones appear in the TCRdb table, and some are missing; sequencing was by immunoSEQ multiplex PCR. Counted here are 15,000 to 20,000 clones, approximately 84% occurring once; the ten biggest clones make up around 3.1%. The starting material was PBMCs, obtained 4 weeks after starting pembrolizumab. These receptors were obtained from an adult with mismatch repair-deficient cancer.

The chain employs TRBV5-6 and TRBJ2-5; perhaps TRBD1 as D (5 bases). The DNA matches TRBJ2-7 better at its end, which makes the J call doubtful. Germline CDR1 and CDR2: SGHDT and YYEEEE. CDR3 length equals 14 residues. Here the CDR3 reads CASSSALRVYEQYF. The CDR3 DNA reads as TGTGCCAGCAGCTCCGCTCTCAGGGTTTACGAGCAGTACTTC.

The V gene is TRBV7-2, the J gene TRBJ2-2; D gene uncertain. The CDR3 sequence is 16 residues long. V was trimmed by 0 bases and J by 1 base, leaving 9 bases between them. CDR1 is SGHTA and CDR2 is FQGNSA in the germline V gene. CDR3: CASSLAGPLNTGELFF. CDR3 nucleotides: TGTGCCAGCAGCTTAGCTGGGCCACTGAACACCGGGGAGCTGTTTTTT.

The chain couples TRBV5-6 to TRBJ1-2; the D is unclear. Germline V gives CDR1 SGHDT, CDR2 YYEEEE. Trimming removed 6 bases from V and 5 bases from J, with 8 bases in between. CDR3 length: 11 amino acids. As DNA, the CDR3 is TGTGCCAGCAACGGGATTTATGGCTACACCTTC. Its translation is CASNGIYGYTF.

The gene calls are TRBV9 and TRBJ2-7, with 7 nucleotides matching TRBD2. Trimming removed 4 bases from V and 5 bases from J; junction bases left unmatched: 12. Per the germline V gene, CDR1 is SGDLS and CDR2 is YYNGEE. This CDR3 has 15 residues. The CDR3 region is CASSPEPTSQDEQYF. CDR3 nucleotides: TGTGCCAGCAGCCCGGAACCGACTAGCCAGGACGAGCAGTACTTC.

This clone came up once. The chain is built from TRBV7-6 and TRBJ2-2; perhaps TRBD2 as D (5 bases). The CDR3 is 15 residues long. V dropped 5 bases and J dropped 2 bases, with 12 bases sitting between them. CDR1 and CDR2 from the germline V gene are SGHVS and FNYEAQ. Here the CDR3 reads CASSPDSFNTGELFF. The CDR3 DNA follows: TGTGCCAGCAGCCCGGACTCTTTCAACACCGGGGAGCTGTTTTTT.